This TCR beta chain was recovered during a study of shared clonotypes between healthy human individuals. The J segment lost 1 base and the V segment lost 6 bases, leaving 5 bases of the junction unmatched. Per the germline V gene, CDR1 is ENHRY and CDR2 is SYGVKD. The CDR3 runs 15 residues. Amplification in unsorted PBMC replicate PCRs started from around 330 ng DNA, which equals 28,000 or so T cell genomes. Libraries were prepared by immunoSEQ multiplex PCR; TCRdb keeps only in-frame clonotypes and omits some of them. The table has a few hundred thousand clones, less than 80% seen once. The J gene is TRBJ2-5, the V gene TRBV10-3, with 10 bases lining up with TRBD1. The TCR comes from a woman between 35 and 50 years old in good health. Some clones in this sample may be carry-over from other donors' samples. Material: PBMCs. The CDR3, as DNA: TGTGCCATCAGAGCGGACAGGGGGTCCCAAGAGACCCAGTACTTC. Its protein is CAIRADRGSQETQYF.